The T cell receptor (beta chain) under discussion was sequenced for a study of regulatory T cells in long-lasting Graves disease. Noted time point: newly diagnosed GD, antithyroid drugs for less than 3 months. After RNA was extracted from PBMCs, the TCR library was made from it. Building of the TCR beta libraries involved iRepertoire HTBI primers and Arm-PCR of CDR3 regions. One entry per CDR3 protein, called by TCRdb with MiXCR from the multiplex PCR reads. The table records approximately 400,000 distinct CDR3 sequences, under 15% of them present only once. This clonotype was observed many times. This sample was shared with a second study, whose subject was T cells in Graves' hyperthyroidism and ophthalmopathy.

This specimen consisted of peripheral blood mononuclear cells (PBMCs), obtained at new diagnosis, from a patient treated with antithyroid drugs. This sequence originates from a woman in her thirties with Graves disease.

The CDR3: CSAQWDNEQYF. The CDR3 nucleotides are TGCAGTGCCCAATGGGACAACGAGCAGTACTTC. This sequence joins TRBV20-1 and TRBJ2-7, with D possibly being TRBD1 (6 bases). V dropped 6 bases and J dropped 5 bases, with 11 bases sitting between them. This CDR3 spans 11 amino acids. Per the germline V gene, CDR1 is DFQATT and CDR2 is SNEGSKA (reference sequence).